This T cell receptor (beta chain) was found in a study of spatial heterogeneity in lung cancer. Background on the study: Donation came from about 72 patients with untreated early-stage non-small cell lung cancer. Raw-read counts averaged over ten per unique TCR and UMI combination.

By share, this clonotype counts as medium-sized. The time point denotes: blood at routine non-recurrence follow-up after resection. Each CDR3 protein is one row after TCRdb ran MiXCR on the 5' RACE reads. Of roughly 18,000 distinct CDR3 sequences in the sample, 9% to 10% were seen once. V was shortened by 6 bases and J by 2 bases, with 13 bases between the two germline ends. Germline-derived CDR1 and CDR2 are MGHDK and SYGVNS. The CDR3 has 14 amino acids. Sequences were derived from PBMCs, sampled at follow-up. This rearrangement joins TRBV25-1 to TRBJ2-5; tentatively, D is TRBD2 (6 bases). This receptor was identified in a male donor with early-stage non-small cell lung cancer. CDR3 region: CASSEIGGQETQYF. The CDR3 DNA sequence: TGTGCCAGCAGCGAGATAGGAGGGCAAGAGACCCAGTACTTC.